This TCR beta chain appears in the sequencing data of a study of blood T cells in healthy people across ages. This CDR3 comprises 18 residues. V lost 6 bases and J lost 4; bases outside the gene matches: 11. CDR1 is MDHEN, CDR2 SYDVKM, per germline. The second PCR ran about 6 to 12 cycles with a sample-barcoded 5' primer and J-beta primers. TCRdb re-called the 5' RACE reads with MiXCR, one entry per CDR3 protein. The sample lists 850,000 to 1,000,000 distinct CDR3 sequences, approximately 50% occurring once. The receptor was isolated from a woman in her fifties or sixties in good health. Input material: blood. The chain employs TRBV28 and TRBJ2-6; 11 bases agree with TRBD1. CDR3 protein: CASRRGTGGLQGANVLTF. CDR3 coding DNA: TGTGCCAGCAGGCGGGGGACAGGGGGTTTACAGGGGGCCAACGTCCTGACTTTC. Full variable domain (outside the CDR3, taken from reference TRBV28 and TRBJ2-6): DVKVTQSSRYLVKRTGEKVFLECVQDMDHENMFWYRQDPGLGLRLIYFSYDVKMKEKGDIPEGYSVSREKKERFSLILESASTNQTSMYLCASRRGTGGLQGANVLTFGAGSRLTVL.